This T cell receptor beta chain comes out of a study of PD-L1 blockade in urothelial cancer. This CDR3 contains 14 residues. Deletions cut 5 bases from V and 9 bases from J, with 17 bases between. Germline lookup yields CDR1 MNHEY and CDR2 SMNVEV (reference sequence). Sequencing used immunoSEQ multiplex PCR; TCRdb keeps in-frame clones, though not all of them. The profile shows tens of thousands of clones, 87% of them singletons. Sample time point: pretreatment peripheral blood. Anywhere from 1 to 8 samples came from each patient, spanning pretreatment and on-treatment. The genes are TRBV27 and TRBJ2-1, with TRBD1 as a possible D gene (6 bases). The source was PBMCs, collected around atezolizumab (anti-PD-L1) treatment. The TCR comes from a woman aged 55-75 years with urothelial cancer. The CDR3 DNA sequence: TGTGCCAGCAGTATCGGGGAACAGGGCTTTGAGCAGTTCTTC. The encoded protein is CASSIGEQGFEQFF.